The rows below give T cell receptor beta chains drawn from one sample of a study of blood T cell repertoires in COVID-19. Sequencing was performed with immunoSEQ multiplex PCR; in TCRdb, only in-frame clones are kept and a portion is missing. The sample has a few hundred thousand clones, 80% to 90% seen once; the top ten hold roughly 2.2%. The sequencing sample was made of peripheral blood. The source is a woman in her forties or fifties with acute or convalescent COVID-19. Each CDR3 is given with its conserved first and last residue. A D gene is named only where the DNA matches it firmly. The size entry is marked missing in some rows and otherwise reads once, few, many or a size class.

D gene,J gene,clone size,V gene,CDR3 DNA,CDR3 protein
-,TRBJ2-2,-,TRBV6-2/TRBV6-3,TGTGCCAGCAGCCCGCCAGGGGTTACCGGGGAGCTGTTTTTT,CASSPPGVTGELFF
TRBD1,TRBJ1-1,-,TRBV5-8,TGTGCCAGCAGCTTGGGGACAGGGATTATGAACACTGAAGCTTTCTTT,CASSLGTGIMNTEAFF
-,TRBJ2-5,-,TRBV6-5,TGTGCCAGCAGCCGGGACCCCGACAGGGAGACCCAGTACTTC,CASSRDPDRETQYF
-,TRBJ2-5,-,TRBV4-3,TGCGCCAGCAGCCAAGGCCGAGGACTTGGGGAGACCCAGTACTTC,CASSQGRGLGETQYF
-,TRBJ2-3,-,TRBV5-1,TGCGCCAGCAGGTGGGGGCCCCGCACAGATACGCAGTATTTT,CASRWGPRTDTQYF
TRBD1,TRBJ1-1,-,TRBV5-3,TGTGCCAGAAGCTTGTGTTGGGACAGGGCTTTGGGGAACACTGAAGCTTTCTTT,CARSLCWDRALGNTEAFF
-,TRBJ1-2,-,TRBV4-3,TGCGCCAGCAGCCAAGATTACCAGGGCCTGGTTCCGGTCGAGGGCTACACCTTC,CASSQDYQGLVPVEGYTF
TRBD2,TRBJ2-1,-,TRBV11-2,TGTGCCAGCAGCTTAGCTTTCGGGGAGGGGAGGGGTTCTAATGAGCAGTTCTTC,CASSLAFGEGRGSNEQFF
TRBD2,TRBJ2-3,-,TRBV6-5,TGTGCCAGCAGTTACTTCCCCGGGGGGGCCCAAGATACGCAGTATTTT,CASSYFPGGAQDTQYF
TRBD2,TRBJ2-5,-,TRBV5-1,TGCGCCAGCAGCTCCGGACTAGCGGGGATTCAGAGGGAGACCCAGTACTTC,CASSSGLAGIQRETQYF
TRBD1,TRBJ1-4,-,TRBV2,TGTGCCAGCCAGGGGGGACAAAGACTGTTTTTT,CASQGGQRLFF
-,TRBJ2-7,-,TRBV12-5,TGTGCTAGTGGTTTGGTCTACAGGCGTACCTACGAGCAGTACTTC,CASGLVYRRTYEQYF
TRBD2,TRBJ2-3,-,TRBV15,TGTGCCACCAGGCGAGCGGGAGTTGCGGATACGCAGTATTTT,CATRRAGVADTQYF
-,TRBJ2-7,once,TRBV11-3,TGTGCCAGCAGTAGGACTGCCGGCTCCTACGAGCAGTACTTC,CASSRTAGSYEQYF
TRBD1,TRBJ1-4,-,TRBV6-1,TGTGCCAGCAGTGCAAGGACAGGGGGCCGAACTAATGAAAAACTGTTTTTT,CASSARTGGRTNEKLFF
-,TRBJ1-5,-,TRBV11-2,TGTGCCAGCAGCTTAGAAGGGAGAGGACAGCCCCAGCATTTT,CASSLEGRGQPQHF